Listed below are T cell receptor beta chains from one sample, sequenced in a study of T cell responses to AZD1222 COVID-19 vaccine. Profiled with immunoSEQ multiplex PCR; TCRdb holds only in-frame clones, not every one. The sample yields 130,000 to 150,000 clones, about 90% seen once. This specimen consisted of peripheral blood, obtained on day 0 of AZD1222 vaccination. These receptors were collected from an adult in good health. Each CDR3 is given with its conserved first and last residue. A D gene is named only where the DNA matches it firmly. Rows give clone size only sometimes, using once, few, many, or a class for an expanded clone.

V gene	J gene	clone size	D gene	CDR3 DNA	CDR3 protein
TRBV5-1	TRBJ2-5	-	TRBD1	TGCGCCAGCAGACACCCATTCGACAGGGCGAGAGAGACCCAGTACTTC	CASRHPFDRARETQYF
TRBV28	TRBJ1-2	-	TRBD1	TGTGCCAACAGTTGGGGACAGATAAACTATGGCTACACCTTC	CANSWGQINYGYTF
TRBV7-3	TRBJ1-1	-	-	TGTGCCAGCAGAGAGGGGATCATGAACACTGAAGCTTTCTTT	CASREGIMNTEAFF
TRBV5-1	TRBJ2-3	-	-	TGCGCCAGCAGCTTGAGGAGCACAGATACGCAGTATTTT	CASSLRSTDTQYF
TRBV29-1	TRBJ1-1	-	-	TGCAGCGTGGCCCCCGGTAAGCGCGGGGGAACTGAAGCTTTCTTT	CSVAPGKRGGTEAFF
TRBV3-1/TRBV3-2	TRBJ2-5	-	-	TGTGCCAGCAGGTTAAATCGGCAAGAGACCCAGTACTTC	CASRLNRQETQYF
TRBV28	TRBJ2-5	-	TRBD2	TGTGCCAGCAGTCCCGGGGAGGGCGAAGAGACCCAGTACTTC	CASSPGEGEETQYF
TRBV7-8	TRBJ1-2	-	TRBD1	TGTGCCAGCAGCTTAAGGCAGGGGGGCCCCTATGGCTACACCTTC	CASSLRQGGPYGYTF
TRBV7-2	TRBJ2-1	-	-	TGTGCCAGCAGCTTAGGGGCCAGCGGGGAGCAGTTCTTC	CASSLGASGEQFF
TRBV28	TRBJ2-2	-	TRBD1	TGTGCCAGCGGGACAGGGTCCACCGGGGAGCTGTTTTTT	CASGTGSTGELFF
TRBV7-2	TRBJ2-3	-	TRBD2	TGTGCCAGCAGCGCCAGCGGGGGGGTGGCAGATACGCAGTATTTT	CASSASGGVADTQYF
TRBV6-5	TRBJ2-5	-	-	TGTGCCAGCAGACGACCGGGGCTACAAGAGACCCAGTACTTC	CASRRPGLQETQYF
TRBV9	TRBJ1-2	-	-	TGTGCCAGCAGCGCCTCCGTGGGGACAAATTTTTATGGCTACACCTTC	CASSASVGTNFYGYTF
TRBV3-1/TRBV3-2	TRBJ1-2	-	-	TGTGCCAGCAGCCAGGGTTCAGGGCTTCGCTACACCTTC	CASSQGSGLRYTF
TRBV7-9	TRBJ1-1	-	-	TGTGCCAGCAGCTTAGAAAATCTGAACACTGAAGCTTTCTTT	CASSLENLNTEAFF
TRBV4-1	TRBJ1-1	-	-	TGCGCCAGCAGCGTCATAGGGGCGGAGAGGACTGAAGCTTTCTTT	CASSVIGAERTEAFF
TRBV7-8	TRBJ2-7	-	TRBD2	TGTGCCAGCAGTGAACTAGCGGGGGCGAACTACGAGCAGTACTTC	CASSELAGANYEQYF
TRBV2	TRBJ2-3	-	-	TGTACCAGCGGACAGTACACCACAGATACGCAGTATTTT	CTSGQYTTDTQYF
TRBV7-9	TRBJ1-1	-	-	TGTGCCAGCAGCCTCGACAGTAAGACTGAAGCTTTCTTT	CASSLDSKTEAFF
TRBV28	TRBJ1-5	-	-	TGTGCCAGCAGCTCCAGACACATTGTAATTGGGGGGGCACTTCAGCCCCAGCATTTT	CASSSRHIVIGGALQPQHF
TRBV7-8	TRBJ2-7	-	-	TGTGCCAGCAGCTTTTTTCCGAGGGCCCCCTACGAGCAGTACTTC	CASSFFPRAPYEQYF
TRBV15	TRBJ1-3	-	-	TGTGCCACCAGCAGGTGGGAAGGATTCACTGGAAACACCATATATTTT	CATSRWEGFTGNTIYF
TRBV19	TRBJ1-5	-	-	TGTGCCAGTAGTATAGAAGACAATCCCCGTATCCCCCAGCATTTT	CASSIEDNPRIPQHF
TRBV2	TRBJ1-2	-	-	TGTGCCAGCAGTGAGTTGAGGAAGGATGGCTACACCTTC	CASSELRKDGYTF
TRBV3-1/TRBV3-2	TRBJ2-7	-	-	TGTGCCAGCAGCCAAGGTGGATCGGAGCAGTACTTC	CASSQGGSEQYF
TRBV6-1	TRBJ1-6	-	-	TGTGCCAGCAGTGATAGAAGGTGGGAGCAGGGGTGGAATTCACCCCTCCACTTT	CASSDRRWEQGWNSPLHF
TRBV15	TRBJ2-1	-	TRBD2	TGTGCCACCAGCAGAGATATGGGTAGCGGGAACAATGAGCAGTTCTTC	CATSRDMGSGNNEQFF
TRBV7-8	TRBJ2-1	once	TRBD2	TGTGCCAGCAGCTTAGCTAGCGGGGTGGGCGATGAGCAGTTCTTC	CASSLASGVGDEQFF
TRBV6-5	TRBJ2-2	once	-	TGTGCCAGCAACTCGGGGAACGTGGGCACCGGGGAGCTGTTTTTT	CASNSGNVGTGELFF
TRBV7-9	TRBJ1-3	-	-	TGTGCCAGCAGCGACATCAGGGATGGAAACACCATATATTTT	CASSDIRDGNTIYF
TRBV12-3/TRBV12-4	TRBJ1-1	-	-	TGTGCCAGCAGTGCGCACATGGCTTTCTTT	CASSAHMAFF
TRBV3-1/TRBV3-2	TRBJ2-1	-	TRBD2	TGTGCCAGCAGCCAGGGACTAGCGGGGCCCTACAATGAGCAGTTCTTC	CASSQGLAGPYNEQFF
TRBV6-2/TRBV6-3	TRBJ1-6	-	-	TGTGCCAGCAGTTCGGTCTATTCACCCCTCCACTTT	CASSSVYSPLHF
TRBV7-9	TRBJ1-5	once	TRBD1	TGTGCCAGCAGCTTACAGGGGGACAGCCAGCCCCAGCATTTT	CASSLQGDSQPQHF
TRBV7-2	TRBJ2-7	-	-	TGTGCCAGCAGCTCGGGGTACAGTACCTACGAGCAGTACTTC	CASSSGYSTYEQYF
TRBV2	TRBJ2-3	-	-	TGTGCCAGCAGTGTCGGGGGAACAGATACGCAGTATTTT	CASSVGGTDTQYF
TRBV7-2	TRBJ1-1	-	-	TGTGCCAGCAGCTTCGGACGGACGAACACTGAAGCTTTCTTT	CASSFGRTNTEAFF
TRBV7-2	TRBJ2-7	once	-	TGTGCCAGCAGCCCCGCCGGGACTCGAACCTACGAGCAGTACTTC	CASSPAGTRTYEQYF
TRBV18	TRBJ2-1	-	-	TGTGCCAGCTCACCATCGTGGGGGGCCGACGGGGGTGAGCAGTTCTTC	CASSPSWGADGGEQFF
TRBV4-3	TRBJ1-5	-	-	TGCGCCAGCAGCCAAGCAGGGGACGGTCAGCCCCAGCATTTT	CASSQAGDGQPQHF
TRBV5-1	TRBJ2-5	-	-	TGCGCCAGCAGCTCGAGGGGGCAAGAGACCCAGTACTTC	CASSSRGQETQYF
TRBV19	TRBJ1-2	-	-	TGTGCCAGTAGTATAGTCCCGGCCCGGGGCTACACCTTC	CASSIVPARGYTF
TRBV7-9	TRBJ2-5	-	-	TGTGCCAGCAGCTTAAACCTTGAGACCCAGTACTTC	CASSLNLETQYF
TRBV11-2	TRBJ1-5	-	-	TGTGCCAGCAGCTTAGGCGAGACAGTGTATAGCAATCAGCCCCAGCATTTT	CASSLGETVYSNQPQHF
TRBV6-5	TRBJ1-6	-	-	TGTGCCAGCAGTTACTCGTGGGAGGGATCACCCCTCCACTTT	CASSYSWEGSPLHF
TRBV4-2	TRBJ2-7	-	-	TGTGCCAGCAGCCAAGTGGGTGGAGGGGCACGTTCCTACGAGCAGTACTTC	CASSQVGGGARSYEQYF
TRBV27	TRBJ2-1	-	-	TGTGCCAGCAGCCGGGCGATCGGCAATGAGCAGTTCTTC	CASSRAIGNEQFF
TRBV7-9	TRBJ2-5	-	TRBD1	TGTGCCAGCAGCTCACGGGGACAGGGACAAGAGACCCAGTACTTC	CASSSRGQGQETQYF
TRBV27	TRBJ1-6	few	TRBD1	TGTGCCAGCAGTTTTGGCGCAGGGGGCAGTTCACCCCTCCACTTT	CASSFGAGGSSPLHF
TRBV30	TRBJ1-5	-	-	TGTGCCTGGCCCAGGGACCGGGACGGCAATCAGCCCCAGCATTTT	CAWPRDRDGNQPQHF
TRBV27	TRBJ1-5	-	-	TGTGCCAGCAGTTTACAGTATAGCAATCAGCCCCAGCATTTT	CASSLQYSNQPQHF
TRBV13	TRBJ2-1	few	TRBD2	TGTGCCAGCAGCTTAGATACGGGAGGTAACTACAATGAGCAGTTCTTC	CASSLDTGGNYNEQFF
TRBV7-2	TRBJ1-1	-	-	TGTGCCAGCAGCTTTCCCCTAAGGGGGAGGGTTCTGGTCACTGAAGCTTTCTTT	CASSFPLRGRVLVTEAFF
TRBV5-4	TRBJ2-1	-	-	TGTGCCAGCAGCTCTCCACGGGGAGAAAACAATGAGCAGTTCTTC	CASSSPRGENNEQFF